Below, one TCR beta chain is given with its context. The antigen is undetermined. This record comes from a study of cytomegalovirus exposure and HLA in healthy donors. It was with 60 Vbeta and 13 Jbeta primers that the PCR ran. Method: immunoSEQ multiplex PCR; TCRdb's copy keeps in-frame clones and lacks some. Here the sample spans about 270,000 clones, more than 55% being singletons. Findings and caveats of the study: Despite most TCR sequences being rare, some public TCRs occurred in many donors. TCR beta sequences reportedly predicted most subjects' HLA-A and HLA-B alleles accurately. The authors later found HLA-associated TCR beta chains more clonally expanded than equally common others.

This CDR3 is built from 15 residues. J gave up 6 bases and V 1 base, and 7 bases lay outside the gene matches. The V gene's germline CDR1 is SGHAT and CDR2 FQNNGV. The receptor's source is a female donor in good health and CMV-seronegative. The chain combines TRBV11-2 with TRBJ2-3; 7 bases fit TRBD1. The sample was PBMCs. CDR3 in amino acids: CASSLGTGKGDTQYF. CDR3 sequence (DNA): TGTGCCAGCAGCTTAGGGACAGGAAAAGGGGATACGCAGTATTTT.